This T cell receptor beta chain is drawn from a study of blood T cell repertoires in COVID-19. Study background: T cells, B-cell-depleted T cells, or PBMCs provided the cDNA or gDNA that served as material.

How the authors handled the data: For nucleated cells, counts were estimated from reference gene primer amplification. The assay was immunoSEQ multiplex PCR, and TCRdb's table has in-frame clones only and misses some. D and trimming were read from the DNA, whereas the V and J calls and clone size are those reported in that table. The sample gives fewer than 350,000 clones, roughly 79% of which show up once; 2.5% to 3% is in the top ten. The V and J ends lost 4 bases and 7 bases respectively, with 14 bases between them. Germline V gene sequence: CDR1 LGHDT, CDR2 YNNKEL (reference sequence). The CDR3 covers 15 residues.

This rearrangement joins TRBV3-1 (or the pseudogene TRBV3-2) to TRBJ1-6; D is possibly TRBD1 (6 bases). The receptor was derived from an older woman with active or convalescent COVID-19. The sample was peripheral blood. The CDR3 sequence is CASSPTGIGNSPLHF. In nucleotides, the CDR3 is TGTGCCAGCAGCCCCACAGGGATCGGGAATTCACCCCTCCACTTT.